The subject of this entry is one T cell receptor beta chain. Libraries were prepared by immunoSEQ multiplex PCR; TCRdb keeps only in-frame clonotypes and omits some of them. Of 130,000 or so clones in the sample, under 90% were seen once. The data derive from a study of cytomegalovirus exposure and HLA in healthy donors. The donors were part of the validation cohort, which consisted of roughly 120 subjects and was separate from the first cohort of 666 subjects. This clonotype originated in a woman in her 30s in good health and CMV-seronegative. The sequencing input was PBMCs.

CDR3 nucleotide sequence: TGTGCCATCAGTGAAGTTCGAGGAGGAGCTTTCTTT. Amino acid sequence: CAISEVRGGAFF. The chain links TRBV10-3 to TRBJ1-1; no definite D call. Trimming took off 3 bases at V and 10 bases at J, with 12 bases between the two ends. From germline, CDR1 is ENHRY and CDR2 SYGVKD. This CDR3 region has 12 residues.